Each of the 25 T cell receptor beta chains below was sequenced from the same sample in a study of blood T cells in healthy people across ages (dated by TCRdb to between 2015 and 2017). Libraries came from 5' RACE. This sample was sequenced with an Illumina HiSeq 2500. The second PCR ran for about 6 to 11 cycles and used a J-beta primer mix along with a sample-barcoded 5' primer. TCRdb took the public reads, trimmed them with fastp at Q25, ran MiXCR for clone calling and kept in-frame beta chains. Rows matching on CDR3 protein sequence are summarized as one entry with the most common DNA and genes. The sample contains about 1.4 million distinct CDR3 sequences, around 59% of them found a single time. Jointly, the top ten make up 6.5% to 8.5% of the sample. Material for sequencing was blood. Receptors were obtained from a man aged 18-30 years in good health.

This clonotype was detected only once. At one end the junction does not follow the germline gene, possibly because of a read error. The V and J genes are TRBV6-2 or TRBV6-3 and TRBJ2-7, with D hard to call. This CDR3 is built from 13 residues. Looked up from germline, CDR1 is MNHEY and CDR2 is SVGEGT. CDR3 in DNA: TGTGCCAGCAGTGACTCCCCTGGGTACGAGCAGTACTTC. Translation gives CASSDSPGYEQYF.

This rearrangement joins TRBV10-2 to TRBJ2-2; no firm D call. The V gene lost 6 bases and the J gene lost 6 bases, with 11 bases spanning the gap. The germline gives CDR1 WSHSY, CDR2 SAAADI. CDR3 length equals 13 residues. As DNA, the CDR3 is TGCGCCAGCAGCGCCGCTATCCCCGGGGAGCTGTTTTTT. Protein product: CASSAAIPGELFF.

The chain carries TRBV7-2 and TRBJ2-3; no clear D gene. The CDR3 runs to 17 residues. Trimming removed 5 bases from V and 2 bases from J, with 20 bases in between. Germline values: CDR1 SGHTA, CDR2 FQGNSA. The CDR3 DNA sequence: TGTGCCAGCAGCCCTGGGCCGGGCCTGACCCCCACAGATACGCAGTATTTT. Translated: CASSPGPGLTPTDTQYF.

V is TRBV29-1 and J is TRBJ1-2, with D possibly TRBD1 on 5 matching bases. The germline V and J ends were trimmed by 2 bases and 4 bases, with 20 bases remaining between them. The CDR3 contains 16 residues. From germline, CDR1 is SQVTM and CDR2 ANQGSEA. The CDR3 loop is CSVEPVVGQGPYGYTF. In DNA, the CDR3 is TGCAGCGTTGAACCAGTCGTAGGTCAGGGTCCCTATGGCTACACCTTC.

A few counts support this clonotype. The rearrangement links TRBV3-1 to TRBJ2-7; no clear D. V gave up 4 bases and J gave up 0 bases, with 13 bases separating them. The CDR3 loop spans 15 amino acids. The germline CDR1 and CDR2 sequences are LGHDT and YNNKEL (reference sequence). CDR3 region: CASSRGRLLSYEQYF. Here the CDR3 DNA reads TGTGCCAGCAGCCGCGGACGGTTACTCTCCTACGAGCAGTACTTC.

This clonotype was seen only a few times. The chain carries TRBV7-6 and TRBJ2-5, with TRBD2 matching over 9 bases. CDR1 and CDR2 from the germline V gene are SGHVS and FNYEAQ. After removal of 5 bases from V and 4 bases from J, the junction contained 14 bases not matched to a gene. This CDR3 contains 17 residues. The CDR3, as DNA: TGTGCCAGCAGCGCATCTCTTAGCGGGAGAGGGGCAGAGACCCAGTACTTC. Amino acid sequence: CASSASLSGRGAETQYF.

The rearrangement links TRBV4-3 to TRBJ1-2; D call uncertain. Germline assignment: CDR1 LGHNA and CDR2 YSLEER. V dropped 2 bases and J dropped 5 bases, with 21 bases sitting between them. The CDR3 has 17 amino acids. The CDR3 DNA follows: TGCGCCAGCAGCCAAACCCTCTTGGCGTCGGAAAAATATGGCTACACCTTC. This translates into CASSQTLLASEKYGYTF.

The rearrangement uses TRBV20-1 and TRBJ2-7; the D gene is possibly TRBD1 (6 bases). CDR3 length equals 16 residues. V was cut by 2 bases and J by 4 bases, with 21 bases left in between. Germline-derived CDR1 and CDR2 are DFQATT and SNEGSKA (reference sequence). The CDR3 bases are TGCAGTGCTAGACCCAGGGACACCACTTTCCTTTACGAGCAGTACTTC. Translated: CSARPRDTTFLYEQYF.

The rearrangement uses TRBV4-1 and TRBJ2-1, with D perhaps assigned TRBD1 or TRBD2 (5 bases each). The V gene's germline CDR1 is MGHRA and CDR2 YSYEKL. This CDR3 comprises 15 residues. V dropped 1 base and J dropped 8 bases, with 15 bases sitting between them. The CDR3 here is CASSQVSRGNDEQFF. The CDR3 DNA sequence: TGCGCCAGCAGCCAAGTTAGCCGGGGCAACGATGAGCAGTTCTTC.

Points on this clonotype: Compared with germline, one end of the junction differs, possibly owing to a read error. The V gene is TRBV10-3, the J gene TRBJ1-1, with TRBD1 as a possible D gene (6 bases). This CDR3 region has 16 residues. Germline V lookup: CDR1 ENHRY, CDR2 SYGVKD. The CDR3 loop is CASSEADGGAATEAFF. DNA of the CDR3: TGTGCCAGCAGTGAGGCAGATGGGGGGGCGGCCACTGAAGCTTTCTTT.

J is TRBJ2-7 and V is TRBV29-1; tentative D call: TRBD2 (5 bases). The V gene lost 7 bases and the J gene lost 5 bases, with 18 bases spanning the gap. The V gene's germline CDR1 is SQVTM and CDR2 ANQGSEA. The CDR3 totals 13 residues. DNA of the CDR3: TGCAGCGCCTTATTGGGGAGTGGCCACGAGCAGTACTTC. Translating gives CSALLGSGHEQYF.

The gene calls are TRBV6-6 and TRBJ2-2; no definite D call. This CDR3 is 14 amino acids long. The germline CDR1 and CDR2 sequences are MNHNY and SVGAGI (reference sequence). The V end was cut by 2 bases, the J end by 6 bases, with 10 bases between. CDR3 amino acids: CASSYLTTPGELFF. The CDR3 nucleotides read TGTGCCAGCAGTTACCTGACAACCCCCGGGGAGCTGTTTTTT.

This clonotype was seen once. The chain uses TRBV5-1 and TRBJ2-3; D is undetermined. V was pared by 2 bases and J by 0 bases, with 13 bases between. From germline, CDR1 is SGHRS and CDR2 YFSETQ. There are 16 residues in the CDR3. CDR3 sequence (DNA): TGCGCCAGCAGCTTCGATATCCCGGCGAGCACAGATACGCAGTATTTT. This gives the protein CASSFDIPASTDTQYF.

The chain uses TRBV3-1 and TRBJ2-5; D is unclear. Trimming removed 9 bases from V and 3 bases from J, with 8 bases in between. The germline CDR1 and CDR2 sequences are LGHDT and YNNKEL (reference sequence). There are 11 residues in the CDR3. The CDR3 region has the DNA TGTGCCAGTGGACGGGAAGAGACCCAGTACTTC. Translation gives CASGREETQYF.

This clonotype was picked up a small number of times. This chain connects TRBV20-1 to TRBJ2-7, with 7 bases aligning to TRBD2. V trimming: 3 bases; J trimming: 1 base; junction bases outside the gene matches: 6. The CDR3 totals 14 residues. Germline V gene sequence: CDR1 DFQATT, CDR2 SNEGSKA (reference sequence). The CDR3 DNA follows: TGCAGTGCTAGTTGGGGGGGACGATCCTACGAGCAGTACTTC. Residues: CSASWGGRSYEQYF.

The chain combines TRBV20-1 with TRBJ2-7, with D uncertain. V was shortened by 2 bases and J by 0 bases, with 8 bases between the two germline ends. Looked up from germline, CDR1 is DFQATT and CDR2 is SNEGSKA (reference sequence). This CDR3 contains 13 residues. This CDR3 is CSARRPSSYEQYF. The CDR3 coding sequence is TGCAGTGCTAGACGCCCGAGCTCCTACGAGCAGTACTTC.

The rearrangement links TRBV7-8 to TRBJ1-5; the D gene is possibly TRBD1 (6 bases). The CDR3 is 15 residues long. The ends were cut back, 1 base at V and 3 bases at J, with 10 bases in the middle. CDR1 is SGHVS and CDR2 is FQNEAQ in the germline V gene. The CDR3 nucleotides are TGTGCCAGCAGCTTAGGCACAGGGTTCAATCAGCCCCAGCATTTT. Encoded protein: CASSLGTGFNQPQHF. Using reference TRBV7-8 and TRBJ1-5 for the parts outside the CDR3, the full variable domain is GAGVSQSPRYKVAKRGQDVALRCDPISGHVSLFWYQQALGQGPEFLTYFQNEAQLDKSGLPSDRFFAERPEGSVSTLKIQRTQQEDSAVYLCASSLGTGFNQPQHFGDGTRLSIL.

V gene TRBV7-2 combines with J gene TRBJ2-7; a weak D match, TRBD1 (5 bases). The assigned J gene may be wrong: the sequence end matches TRBJ2-5 better. Germline values: CDR1 SGHTA, CDR2 FQGNSA. The CDR3 is made up of 15 amino acids. The CDR3 sequence is CASSLDLGNRETQYF. CDR3 in DNA: TGTGCCAGCAGCTTAGACCTAGGCAACAGGGAGACCCAGTACTTC.

This CDR3 reads CASSRHDRPNSPLHF. DNA for the CDR3: TGTGCCAGCAGCCGGCATGACAGGCCCAATTCACCCCTCCACTTT. This chain links TRBV14 with TRBJ1-6, with D maybe TRBD1 (6 bases). This CDR3 contains 15 residues. V was shortened by 4 bases and J by 7 bases, with 14 bases between the two germline ends. The germline gives CDR1 SGHDN, CDR2 FVKESK.

The chain is built from TRBV27 and TRBJ2-3, with 7 bases identical to TRBD2. Germline values: CDR1 MNHEY, CDR2 SMNVEV (reference sequence). The ends lost 2 bases at V and 8 bases at J; junction bases unmatched: 7. This CDR3 has 14 amino acids. DNA of the CDR3: TGTGCCAGCAGTTTAGCGGGAGCTATCAGTACGCAGTATTTT. This codes for CASSLAGAISTQYF.

The rearrangement joins TRBV27 to TRBJ1-4, with 11 bases aligning to TRBD1. This CDR3 has 13 amino acids. V trimming: 5 bases; J trimming: 14 bases; junction bases outside the gene matches: 7. Germline CDR1 is MNHEY and CDR2 is SMNVEV (reference sequence). CDR3 DNA: TGTGCCAGCAGTCCCGGGACAGGGGGAAGGCTGTTTTTT. It is translated as CASSPGTGGRLFF.

The CDR3 DNA follows: TGTGCCATCAGTGCGGACAGGGGATTTGGCTACACCTTC. This translates into CAISADRGFGYTF. This chain connects TRBV10-3 to TRBJ1-2; 9 nucleotides align to TRBD1. J was trimmed by 7 bases and V by 4 bases; bases with no gene match: 4. There are 13 residues in the CDR3. CDR1 ENHRY and CDR2 SYGVKD come from the germline V gene.

A single count supports this clonotype. The chain combines TRBV6-5 with TRBJ2-7, with D possibly being TRBD2 (6 bases). The germline CDR1 and CDR2 sequences are MNHEY and SVGAGI. CDR3 length: 16 residues. V was trimmed by 0 bases and J by 2 bases, leaving 14 bases between them. The CDR3 loop is CASSYSPHSGPYEQYF. CDR3 bases: TGTGCCAGCAGTTACTCCCCCCATAGCGGTCCCTACGAGCAGTACTTC.

This chain uses TRBV4-3 with TRBJ2-5; possibly TRBD2 for D (6 bases). Germline lookup yields CDR1 LGHNA and CDR2 YSLEER. Trimming removed 3 bases at V and 1 base at J, with 15 bases between. The CDR3 covers 16 residues. CDR3 loop: CASSHLGGELQETQYF. CDR3 nucleotides: TGCGCCAGCAGCCATCTCGGGGGAGAGCTCCAAGAGACCCAGTACTTC.

As for this clonotype: The CDR3 end shows no conserved phenylalanine or tryptophan, and so a read error is likely. This chain joins TRBV12-3 or TRBV12-4 and TRBJ1-1, with TRBD1 as a possible D gene (5 bases). The CDR3 has 18 amino acids. V lost 6 bases, J lost 0 bases, and 23 bases lay in between. The CDR3 here is CASRLPQGQRAMNTEAFL. The CDR3 DNA reads as TGTGCCAGCAGGCTGCCTCAGGGTCAAAGAGCCATGAACACTGAAGCTTTCCTT.